Presented here are 23 T cell receptor beta chains from one specimen sequenced in a study of response to subunit inactivated influenza vaccine. Via MiXCR, TCRdb re-called the RT-PCR reads, giving one row per CDR3 protein. The data hold hundreds of thousands of distinct CDR3 sequences, with approximately 7.1% observed a single time. Sequences were derived from PBMCs from blood, sampled roughly 24 months after vaccination. The receptors stem from a man between 50 and 69 years old who received an inactivated influenza vaccine.

V is TRBV10-3 and J is TRBJ2-5, with D possibly being TRBD2 (5 bases). Germline V lookup: CDR1 ENHRY, CDR2 SYGVKD. The CDR3 consists of 11 residues. V was cut by 10 bases and J by 3 bases, with 9 bases left in between. The CDR3, as DNA: TGTGCCACGAGGACTGAAGAGACCCAGTACTTC. Translation: CATRTEETQYF.

This clonotype has a count of ten or more. J is TRBJ1-1 and V is TRBV20-1; no definite D call. Germline CDR1 is DFQATT and CDR2 is SNEGSKA (reference sequence). This CDR3 has 14 amino acids. V gave up 6 bases and J gave up 4 bases, with 18 bases separating them. DNA of the CDR3: TGCAGTGCCCCTGGTCCTGGAACGACCACTGAAGCTTTCTTT. This gives the protein CSAPGPGTTTEAFF.

This clonotype was seen repeatedly, ten times or more. The chain links TRBV6-5 to TRBJ2-3; D is unresolved. The CDR3 runs to 15 residues. Germline V gene data show CDR1 as MNHEY and CDR2 as SVGAGI. V was trimmed by 2 bases and J by 5 bases, leaving 14 bases between them. CDR3: CASSYAGPNRDTQYF. CDR3 in DNA: TGTGCCAGCAGTTACGCAGGTCCTAATCGAGATACGCAGTATTTT.

In this sample, this clonotype turned up many times. CDR3 region: CAIRGGSEDTQYF. The CDR3 DNA reads TGTGCCATCAGGGGGGGGTCTGAAGATACGCAGTATTTT. The gene calls are TRBV10-3 and TRBJ2-3; 7 nucleotides align to TRBD2. CDR3 length equals 13 residues. After removal of 6 bases from V and 5 bases from J, the junction contained 5 bases not matched to a gene. Germline values: CDR1 ENHRY, CDR2 SYGVKD.

This clonotype appeared many times. V gene TRBV10-1 combines with J gene TRBJ2-1; TRBD2 is a possible D gene (6 bases). V lost 4 bases, J lost 8 bases, and 18 bases lay in between. CDR1 is WNHNN and CDR2 is SYGVQD in the germline V gene (reference sequence). This CDR3 is 15 amino acids long. The CDR3 nucleotides are TGCGCCAGCAGTGGATTCGGGGGAACAGCTGATGAGCAGTTCTTC. Translation: CASSGFGGTADEQFF.

This clonotype was counted between two and nine times. This chain uses TRBV6-5 with TRBJ2-7; TRBD1 matches 7 bases. V trimming: 0 bases; J trimming: 7 bases; junction bases outside the gene matches: 12. The CDR3 sequence is 16 residues long. CDR1 is MNHEY, CDR2 SVGAGI, per germline. DNA of the CDR3: TGTGCCAGCAGTTACTCGTGGGGACAGAGTTACCGGGAGCAGTACTTC. Its translation is CASSYSWGQSYREQYF.

The chain recombines TRBV7-9 with TRBJ2-1, with TRBD2 matching 8 bases. CDR3 length equals 17 residues. The germline gives CDR1 SEHNR, CDR2 FQNEAQ (reference sequence). The trim removed 0 bases at V and 4 bases at J, leaving 8 bases unmatched. This CDR3 is CASSLARGAVPYNEQFF. In DNA, the CDR3 is TGTGCCAGCAGCTTAGCGCGGGGGGCAGTCCCTTACAATGAGCAGTTCTTC.

This clonotype came up a few times. V usage is TRBV12-3 or TRBV12-4 and J usage is TRBJ2-3, with a possible D match to TRBD1 (5 bases). There are 16 residues in the CDR3. Trimming removed 3 bases at V and 0 bases at J, with 13 bases between. As DNA, the CDR3 is TGTGCCAGCAGTTTCTGGACACCAACTAGCACAGATACGCAGTATTTT. Protein sequence: CASSFWTPTSTDTQYF.

The chain recombines TRBV27 with TRBJ2-7; D may be TRBD1 or TRBD2 (6 bases each). Germline CDR1 is MNHEY and CDR2 is SMNVEV (reference sequence). The CDR3 spans 16 residues. The germline V and J ends were trimmed by 0 bases and 3 bases, with 15 bases remaining between them. The CDR3 sequence: CASSLSTGRSGYEQYF. The CDR3 nucleotides are TGTGCCAGCAGTTTATCCACAGGGAGGTCTGGCTACGAGCAGTACTTC.

With regard to this clonotype: A read error is possible here, since a much larger clone lies one base away. Likely a read error: the CDR3 ends without its conserved phenylalanine or tryptophan. V usage is TRBV4-1 and J usage is TRBJ2-1; TRBD2 matches 11 bases. CDR1 is MGHRA, CDR2 YSYEKL, per germline. Trimming removed 3 bases from V and 4 bases from J; junction bases left unmatched: 8. The CDR3 runs 17 residues. CDR3 in DNA: TGCGCCAGCAGCCAGCTCCCCGGGACTAGCGGATACAATGAGCAGTTCTTA. It yields the protein CASSQLPGTSGYNEQFL.

The chain is built from TRBV20-1 and TRBJ1-1; D unresolved. The CDR3 covers 13 residues. Trimming removed 1 base from V and 6 bases from J, with 12 bases in between. The germline CDR1 and CDR2 sequences are DFQATT and SNEGSKA (reference sequence). The CDR3 reads CSARVLNRAEAFF. The DNA for the CDR3 is TGCAGTGCTAGAGTCTTGAATAGGGCTGAAGCTTTCTTT.

The chain combines TRBV6-1 with TRBJ2-3, with a weak D call TRBD2 (6 bases). The CDR3 spans 16 residues. V was cut by 6 bases and J by 4 bases, with 20 bases left in between. Germline CDR1 is MNHNS and CDR2 is SASEGT. For the CDR3, the DNA is TGTGCCAGCAGGGGAACCGGGACTGGCCCCTCAGATACGCAGTATTTT. Protein sequence: CASRGTGTGPSDTQYF.

The chain has TRBV20-1 and TRBJ2-3; perhaps TRBD1 as D (6 bases). The CDR3 spans 16 residues. Germline V lookup: CDR1 DFQATT, CDR2 SNEGSKA (reference sequence). The ends were cut back, 5 bases at V and 6 bases at J, with 24 bases in the middle. The CDR3 region has the DNA TGCAGTGCTCCCCAAGGGGCGGCTTTGAGGGGGGATACGCAGTATTTT. This encodes CSAPQGAALRGDTQYF.

This clonotype came up once. This sequence joins TRBV5-8 and TRBJ2-3, with 7 bases matching TRBD2. The CDR3 has 16 amino acids. Germline loops: CDR1 SGHTS, CDR2 YDEGEE. J was trimmed by 1 base and V by 4 bases; bases with no gene match: 9. The CDR3 region has the DNA TGTGCCAGCAGCCCTGAGCCTAGCGGCCGCACAGATACGCAGTATTTT. Protein: CASSPEPSGRTDTQYF.

This clonotype has at least ten counts. The chain joins TRBV4-3 to TRBJ2-5; 9 nucleotides agree with TRBD2. The CDR3 loop spans 15 amino acids. Germline V gene lookup returns CDR1 LGHNA and CDR2 YSLEER. The J segment lost 3 bases and the V segment lost 0 bases, leaving 2 bases of the junction unmatched. The CDR3 spells CASSQDRLAEETQYF. The CDR3 nucleotides read TGCGCCAGCAGCCAAGATCGACTAGCGGAAGAGACCCAGTACTTC.

This clonotype was counted many times. The chain employs TRBV12-3 or TRBV12-4 and TRBJ1-1; D is ambiguous. The CDR3 contains 14 residues. V was pared by 2 bases and J by 2 bases, with 9 bases between. CDR3 residues: CASSLRSVNTEAFF. CDR3 coding DNA: TGTGCCAGCAGTTTACGATCCGTAAACACTGAAGCTTTCTTT.

This clonotype was picked up many times. The V and J genes are TRBV20-1 and TRBJ1-1, with D uncertain. In germline, CDR1 is DFQATT, CDR2 SNEGSKA (reference sequence). V lost 3 bases and J lost 0, with 14 bases in between. CDR3 length equals 15 residues. CDR3 sequence reads: CSASGIGRMNTEAFF. The CDR3 DNA sequence: TGCAGTGCTAGTGGGATTGGACGGATGAACACTGAAGCTTTCTTT.

This clonotype was seen a few times. The V and J genes are TRBV7-9 and TRBJ2-3; no definite D call. The V gene's germline CDR1 is SEHNR and CDR2 FQNEAQ (reference sequence). Trimming stripped 6 bases from V and 1 base from J, with 8 bases between. The CDR3 spans 13 residues. In DNA form, the CDR3 reads TGTGCCAGCAGGCCACCAGGCACAGATACGCAGTATTTT. This encodes CASRPPGTDTQYF.

This clonotype was observed a handful of times. The J gene is TRBJ2-5, the V gene TRBV6-1, with 9 bases identical to TRBD1. The CDR3 is 14 amino acids. From germline, CDR1 is MNHNS and CDR2 SASEGT. With 5 bases clipped from V and 0 bases from J, the junction kept 1 base outside the gene matches. The CDR3 DNA reads as TGTGCCAGCAGTCGGGACAGGGACCAAGAGACCCAGTACTTC. As protein: CASSRDRDQETQYF.

In its sample, this clonotype was seen a few times. The chain uses TRBV30 and TRBJ1-5; D is unresolved. Germline CDR1 GTSNPN, CDR2 SVGIG (reference sequence). The CDR3 is 14 residues long. Trimming pared 0 bases from V and 1 base from J, leaving 7 bases between. The CDR3 protein is CAWSVGESNQPQHF. The DNA of the CDR3 is TGTGCCTGGAGTGTTGGGGAGAGCAATCAGCCCCAGCATTTT. The entire variable domain, with the rest obtained from reference TRBV30 and TRBJ1-5, is as follows: SQTIHQWPATLVQPVGSPLSLECTVEGTSNPNLYWYRQAAGRGLQLLFYSVGIGQISSEVPQNLSASRPQDRQFILSSKKLLLSDSGFYLCAWSVGESNQPQHFGDGTRLSIL.

The gene calls are TRBV20-1 and TRBJ1-3; TRBD1 aligns across 8 bases. With 6 bases clipped from V and 2 bases from J, the junction kept 3 bases outside the gene matches. This CDR3 is built from 13 residues. CDR1 and CDR2 (germline): DFQATT, SNEGSKA (reference sequence). The CDR3 reads CSAVDRAGNTIYF. Written as DNA, the CDR3 is TGCAGTGCGGTGGACAGGGCTGGAAACACCATATATTTT.

The CDR3 protein is CASMGQEYEQYF. The CDR3 DNA reads as TGTGCCAGCATGGGACAAGAATACGAGCAGTACTTC. The rearrangement links TRBV12-3 or TRBV12-4 to TRBJ2-7; TRBD1 might be the D (6 bases). The CDR3 runs 12 residues. The germline V and J ends were trimmed by 7 bases and 4 bases, with 11 bases remaining between them.

In this sample, this clonotype turned up a few times. The gene calls are TRBV12-3 or TRBV12-4 and TRBJ2-5; D is uncertain. This CDR3 contains 14 residues. V was pared by 2 bases and J by 5 bases, with 12 bases between. Written as DNA, the CDR3 is TGTGCCAGCAGTTTAAACTCGAGGTGGGAGACCCAGTACTTC. Encoded protein: CASSLNSRWETQYF.